This T cell receptor (beta chain) appears in the sequencing data of a study of cytomegalovirus exposure and HLA in healthy donors. Study results and limitations: The authors later found TCR association rates varying by HLA locus, with DRB1 most and HLA-C fewest. Accurate HLA-A and HLA-B prediction from TCR beta sequences was reported for most subjects.

On this clone itself: Its specificity is not known.

With 60 Vbeta and 13 Jbeta primers, the PCR was carried out. The protocol was immunoSEQ multiplex PCR, while the TCRdb copy is restricted to in-frame clones and leaves out a portion. Of over 90,000 clones in the sample, approximately 64% are singletons; the top ten hold 4% to 5.5%. The CDR3 length is 15 residues. The ends were cut back, 4 bases at V and 4 bases at J, with 16 bases in the middle. Germline V lookup: CDR1 MRHNA, CDR2 SNTAGT. This clonotype was obtained from a human donor in good health. Source material: PBMCs. This chain links TRBV6-4 with TRBJ1-2, with D maybe TRBD1 (5 bases). The CDR3 coding sequence is TGTGCCAGCAGTGTTGGCAGGGAAGTGCTCTATGGCTACACCTTC. This codes for CASSVGREVLYGYTF.